This T cell receptor (beta chain) appears in the sequencing data of a study of T cells in Graves' hyperthyroidism and ophthalmopathy. CDR1 is WSHSY, CDR2 SAAADI, per germline. V dropped 7 bases and J dropped 6 bases, with 12 bases sitting between them. CDR3 length equals 12 residues. TCR beta CDR3 sequences were amplified from RNA transcripts. HTBI primers drove first-round RT-PCR of the TCR CDR3. In TCRdb, the multiplex PCR reads were re-called with MiXCR into one record per CDR3 protein. The sample shows 400,000 to 550,000 distinct CDR3 sequences, around 15% of them seen only once. This clonotype appeared a few times.

The J gene is TRBJ1-1, the V gene TRBV10-2; D unclear. The clonotype was recovered from a woman between 18 and 30 years old with Graves' hyperthyroidism. Sequenced sample: blood. CDR3 in amino acids: CASNSYTAEAFF. CDR3 coding DNA: TGCGCCAGCAATTCGTATACCGCTGAAGCTTTCTTT.